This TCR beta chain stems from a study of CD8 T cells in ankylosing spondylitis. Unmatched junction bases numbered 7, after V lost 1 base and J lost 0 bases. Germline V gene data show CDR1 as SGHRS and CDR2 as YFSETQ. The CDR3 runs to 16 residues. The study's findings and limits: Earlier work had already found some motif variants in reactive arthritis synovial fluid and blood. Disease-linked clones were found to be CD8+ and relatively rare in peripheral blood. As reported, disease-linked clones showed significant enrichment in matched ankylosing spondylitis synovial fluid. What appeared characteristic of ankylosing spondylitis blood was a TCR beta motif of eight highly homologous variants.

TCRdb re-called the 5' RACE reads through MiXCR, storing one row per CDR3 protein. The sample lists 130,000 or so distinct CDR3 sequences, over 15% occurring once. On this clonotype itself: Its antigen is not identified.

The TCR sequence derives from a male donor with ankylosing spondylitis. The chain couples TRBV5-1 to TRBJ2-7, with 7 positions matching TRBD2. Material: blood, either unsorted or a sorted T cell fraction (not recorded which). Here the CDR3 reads CASSLNARGSSYEQYF. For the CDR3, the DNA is TGCGCCAGCAGCTTGAACGCGCGGGGGAGCTCCTACGAGCAGTACTTC.